Shown below are 27 T cell receptor beta chains from a single sample sequenced in a study of CD8 T cells in ankylosing spondylitis. MiXCR, applied by TCRdb to the 5' RACE reads, yields one record per CDR3 protein. This sample has around 280,000 distinct CDR3 sequences, with 15% to 20% found just once. Sample: blood, either unsorted or a sorted T cell fraction (not recorded which). These receptors were collected from a male donor with ankylosing spondylitis or in good health (not recorded which).

This clonotype showed up just a few times. The chain has TRBV10-3 and TRBJ2-1, with D perhaps matching TRBD1 (6 bases). The CDR3 totals 13 residues. CDR1 and CDR2 (germline): ENHRY, SYGVKD. The V end was cut by 2 bases, the J end by 7 bases, with 9 bases between. In nucleotides, the CDR3 is TGTGCCATCAGTGAGCAGGGGTATAATGAGCAGTTCTTC. Translating gives CAISEQGYNEQFF.

The J gene is TRBJ2-3, the V gene TRBV5-1; 8 nucleotides line up with TRBD2. The V gene end was trimmed by 1 base and the J gene end by 3 bases; junction bases not matched to a gene: 10. CDR1 and CDR2 (germline): SGHRS, YFSETQ. The CDR3 loop spans 17 amino acids. The CDR3 DNA reads TGCGCCAGCAGCTTGTCTGTTCGGACTAGCAGTACAGATACGCAGTATTTT. It codes for CASSLSVRTSSTDTQYF.

This clonotype came up many times. This chain links TRBV2 with TRBJ2-1, with D perhaps matching TRBD2 (5 bases). Between the trimmed V and J ends, which lost 4 bases and 9 bases, there was a span of 10 bases. The CDR3 has 12 amino acids. CDR1 is SNHLY, CDR2 FYNNEI, per germline. CDR3 nucleotides: TGTGCCAGCAGTGGAGGGATCGGTGAGCAGTTCTTC. Its translation: CASSGGIGEQFF.

The sample holds a few counts of this clonotype. The gene calls are TRBV27 and TRBJ1-6; D unclear. This CDR3 comprises 14 residues. The germline V gene has CDR1 MNHEY and CDR2 SMNVEV (reference sequence). Trimming removed 5 bases from V and 7 bases from J, with 12 bases in between. The CDR3 sequence: CASSHRATNSPLHF. CDR3 nucleotide sequence: TGTGCCAGCAGTCACCGGGCCACAAATTCACCCCTCCACTTT.

This clonotype has ten or more counts. The J gene is TRBJ1-3, the V gene TRBV9; 7 bases line up with TRBD1. Germline V lookup: CDR1 SGDLS, CDR2 YYNGEE. Unmatched junction bases numbered 10, after V lost 3 bases and J lost 1 base. CDR3 length: 17 residues. CDR3 amino acids: CASSAQTGQASGNTIYF. DNA of the CDR3: TGTGCCAGCAGCGCCCAGACAGGGCAAGCATCTGGAAACACCATATATTTT.

The rearrangement joins TRBV10-3 to TRBJ2-1; D unclear. V was shortened by 4 bases and J by 5 bases, with 6 bases between the two germline ends. CDR3 size: 12 residues. From germline, CDR1 is ENHRY and CDR2 SYGVKD. The CDR3, as DNA: TGTGCCATCAGTGGGTCGGACAATGAGCAGTTCTTC. Its protein product is CAISGSDNEQFF.

Only a few counts were recorded for this clonotype. The V gene is TRBV10-3, the J gene TRBJ2-5; TRBD1 aligns across 10 bases. This CDR3 is built from 15 residues. Germline-derived CDR1 and CDR2 are ENHRY and SYGVKD. V gave up 4 bases and J gave up 2 bases; unmatched junction bases: 4. As DNA, the CDR3 is TGTGCCATCAGTGGCGGGGACAGGGGACAAGAGACCCAGTACTTC. Residues: CAISGGDRGQETQYF.

This clonotype has a handful of counts. The rearrangement joins TRBV5-1 to TRBJ1-1; 9 positions agree with TRBD1. CDR1 is SGHRS, CDR2 YFSETQ, per germline. The CDR3 contains 15 residues. The V and J ends lost 4 bases and 3 bases, in that order; junction bases with no gene match: 7. Written as DNA, the CDR3 is TGCGCCAGCAGCGTAACAGGGGGCCGAGACACTGAAGCTTTCTTT. It encodes CASSVTGGRDTEAFF.

This clonotype has more than one count but fewer than ten. The chain recombines TRBV12-3 or TRBV12-4 with TRBJ1-5; D possibly corresponds to TRBD1 (5 bases). The V end was cut by 6 bases, the J end by 7 bases, with 16 bases between. The CDR3 runs to 14 residues. The CDR3 DNA reads as TGTGCCAGCAGCCCGACGGGGGTGGAGCAGCCCCAGCATTTT. It encodes CASSPTGVEQPQHF.

The gene calls are TRBV20-1 and TRBJ1-1; 10 bases fit TRBD1. The CDR3 extends over 14 amino acids. Germline V CDR1 and CDR2: DFQATT, SNEGSKA (reference sequence). V shed 2 bases and J 3 bases; nucleotides not matched to a gene: 3. Here the CDR3 reads CSARRTGGHTEAFF. DNA of the CDR3: TGCAGTGCTAGAAGGACAGGGGGTCACACTGAAGCTTTCTTT.

This clonotype was observed a handful of times. J is TRBJ2-3 and V is TRBV4-2; D not certain. Trimming cost V 0 bases and J 7 bases, with 8 bases left between them. The CDR3 totals 13 residues. Germline assignment: CDR1 LGHNA and CDR2 YNFKEQ. The CDR3: CASSQDRGYTQYF. The CDR3 region has the DNA TGTGCCAGCAGCCAAGATCGTGGATATACGCAGTATTTT.

This clonotype was observed a few times. This chain uses TRBV21-1 with TRBJ2-7; the D call in the table, TRBD1, was not verified against the DNA. TRBV21-1 counts as a pseudogene. The CDR3 runs 15 residues. CDR3 residues: CASSKGGDRDYEQYV. CDR3 DNA sequence: TGTGCCAGCAGCAAAGGGGGCGACAGAGACTACGAGCAGTACGTC.

V and J are TRBV6-5 and TRBJ1-1; the match to TRBD1 covers 7 bases. V shed 4 bases, J shed 0 bases, and the junction held 8 bases outside the gene matches. Looked up from germline, CDR1 is MNHEY and CDR2 is SVGAGI. The CDR3 has 16 residues. DNA of the CDR3: TGTGCCAGCAGTTCTGGACAGGCCGGTATGAACACTGAAGCTTTCTTT. It translates to CASSSGQAGMNTEAFF.

This clonotype showed up just a few times. The J gene is TRBJ2-2, the V gene TRBV4-2; a possible D gene is TRBD1 (5 bases). CDR1 is LGHNA and CDR2 is YNFKEQ in the germline V gene. V gave up 4 bases and J gave up 1 base, with 22 bases separating them. CDR3 length: 19 residues. CDR3 bases: TGTGCCAGCAGCCTGAATGGGGCAGGGTCCCCTTTGAACACCGGGGAGCTGTTTTTT. This sequence encodes CASSLNGAGSPLNTGELFF.

This clonotype was recorded at least ten times. The V and J genes are TRBV12-3 or TRBV12-4 and TRBJ2-5; 10 bases line up with TRBD1. V gave up 3 bases and J gave up 5 bases; unmatched junction bases: 3. The CDR3 runs to 14 residues. The CDR3: CASSLSDRGETQYF. CDR3 coding DNA: TGTGCCAGCAGTTTGTCGGACAGGGGGGAGACCCAGTACTTC.

This clonotype has just a few counts. This sequence joins TRBV11-2 and TRBJ1-2; weak D call: TRBD1 (5 bases). V lost 5 bases and J 4 bases, leaving 14 bases between the germline ends. CDR3 size: 14 residues. Germline V gene lookup returns CDR1 SGHAT and CDR2 FQNNGV. CDR3 in DNA: TGTGCCAGCAGCACCAGGGCTCTAGGCTATGGCTACACCTTC. As protein: CASSTRALGYGYTF.

This sequence joins TRBV7-8 and TRBJ2-3; weak D call: TRBD2 (6 bases). The CDR3 spans 16 residues. The ends were cut back, 5 bases at V and 0 bases at J, with 15 bases in the middle. Germline V gene lookup returns CDR1 SGHVS and CDR2 FQNEAQ. The DNA for the CDR3 is TGTGCCAGCAGCCAAAGCGAGGGGAGGAGCACAGATACGCAGTATTTT. Its protein is CASSQSEGRSTDTQYF.

A few counts support this clonotype. The rearrangement uses TRBV12-3 or TRBV12-4 and TRBJ2-1; 16 bases are shared with TRBD2. V lost 5 bases and J lost 15; bases outside the gene matches: 10. The CDR3 loop spans 15 amino acids. The chain's CDR3 is CASSPPGLAGGRLFF. The CDR3 DNA follows: TGTGCCAGCAGTCCCCCGGGACTAGCGGGAGGGCGGCTGTTCTTC.

This clonotype was observed a few times. This chain uses TRBV24-1 with TRBJ2-1, with a possible D match to TRBD1 (6 bases). This CDR3 comprises 17 residues. The V end was cut by 4 bases, the J end by 0 bases, with 15 bases between. CDR1 KGHDR and CDR2 SFDVKD come from the germline V gene. The CDR3 region is CATSDPRGGNSYNEQFF. The DNA for the CDR3 is TGTGCCACCAGTGACCCCAGAGGGGGTAACTCCTACAATGAGCAGTTCTTC.

The chain is built from TRBV29-1 and TRBJ2-3; 7 bases match TRBD2. V lost 3 bases to trimming and J lost 2 bases; unmatched junction nucleotides: 5. In germline, CDR1 is SQVTM, CDR2 ANQGSEA. This CDR3 comprises 14 residues. CDR3 in DNA: TGCAGCGTTGATGCGGGGGACTACACAGATACGCAGTATTTT. Encoded protein: CSVDAGDYTDTQYF.

This clonotype was seen only a few times. The gene calls are TRBV5-1 and TRBJ2-5; no reliable D call. CDR3 length: 16 amino acids. In germline, CDR1 is SGHRS, CDR2 YFSETQ. V was trimmed by 2 bases and J by 0 bases, leaving 14 bases between them. This CDR3 is CASSLRGQRYQETQYF. CDR3 nucleotides: TGCGCCAGCAGCTTACGTGGCCAGAGGTACCAAGAGACCCAGTACTTC.

The chain joins TRBV20-1 to TRBJ2-3; TRBD2 matches at 9 bases. From germline, CDR1 is DFQATT and CDR2 SNEGSKA (reference sequence). CDR3 length equals 16 residues. V dropped 5 bases and J dropped 1; count of bases not matched to a gene: 10. In nucleotides, the CDR3 is TGCAGTGCTCGCAAATTGGTAGCGGGGGGCACAGATACGCAGTATTTT. Protein: CSARKLVAGGTDTQYF.

This clonotype showed up just a few times. This chain uses TRBV4-1 with TRBJ1-4; unclear D gene. V was cut by 3 bases and J by 1 base, with 3 bases left in between. Germline loops: CDR1 MGHRA, CDR2 YSYEKL. This CDR3 is 13 amino acids long. The CDR3: CASSHQTNEKLFF. The CDR3 DNA sequence: TGCGCCAGCAGCCACCAAACTAATGAAAAACTGTTTTTT.

This clonotype turned up a few times. The chain employs TRBV9 and TRBJ1-1; D is uncertain. The CDR3 runs 14 residues. Between the trimmed V and J ends, which lost 0 bases and 1 base, there was a span of 7 bases. Germline CDR1 reads SGDLS; CDR2 reads YYNGEE. The CDR3 DNA sequence: TGTGCCAGCAGCGTAGGCTGGGGGAACACTGAAGCTTTCTTT. Protein sequence: CASSVGWGNTEAFF.

This clonotype was detected ten times or more. The rearrangement joins TRBV20-1 to TRBJ2-5; no firm D call. Trimming removed 6 bases at V and 5 bases at J, with 10 bases between. This CDR3 region has 11 residues. Looked up from germline, CDR1 is DFQATT and CDR2 is SNEGSKA (reference sequence). CDR3 residues: CSARLYETQYF. For the CDR3, the DNA is TGCAGTGCCAGACTCTACGAGACCCAGTACTTC.

This clonotype was observed a few times. The J gene is TRBJ2-2, the V gene TRBV29-1; D is ambiguous. The CDR3 spans 12 residues. Trimming cost V 2 bases and J 8 bases, with 9 bases left between them. CDR1 and CDR2 from the germline V gene are SQVTM and ANQGSEA. The CDR3 sequence is CSVEQALGELFF. The CDR3, as DNA: TGCAGCGTTGAACAGGCCTTGGGGGAGCTGTTTTTT.

This clonotype was seen a few times. The chain is built from TRBV5-1 and TRBJ2-1, with D perhaps given as TRBD1 or TRBD2 (5 bases each). The V end was cut by 7 bases, the J end by 4 bases, with 27 bases between. The CDR3 is 18 amino acids. Looked up from germline, CDR1 is SGHRS and CDR2 is YFSETQ. CDR3 in amino acids: CASVYGTAKPSSYNEQFF. CDR3 bases: TGCGCCAGCGTCTATGGGACCGCTAAACCCTCCTCATACAATGAGCAGTTCTTC.